The rows below give T cell receptor beta chains drawn from one sample of a study of lymphopenia after photon versus proton radiotherapy. The repertoire was sequenced with immunoSEQ multiplex PCR; TCRdb's copy has only in-frame clones and lacks some. The sample shows fewer than 6,000 clones, approximately 89% of them seen only once. Sequencing was performed on peripheral blood, taken from a patient treated with photon-based radiotherapy. These receptors originate from an older man with cholangiocarcinoma. Both conserved end residues are trimmed from each CDR3. D genes are given only for firm matches.

TRBD2	TRBJ2-1	TRBV6-4	ASSDSFSGDNEQF
TRBD1	TRBJ1-2	TRBV4-1	ASSQTGDLSYGYT
TRBD1	TRBJ1-5	TRBV6-6	ASRTGMGNQPQH
NA	TRBJ1-2	TRBV5-6	ASSLGQDYGYT
NA	TRBJ2-4	TRBV30	ALETVAKNIQY
NA	TRBJ1-1	TRBV5-6	ASSPGLTEAF
NA	TRBJ2-7	TRBV5-4	ASSRGLAYEQY
NA	TRBJ1-3	TRBV6-5	ASSYSRGSGNTIY
NA	TRBJ2-2	TRBV15	ATSRENSGELF
NA	TRBJ1-2	TRBV18	ASSSTPTNYGYT
NA	TRBJ2-2	TRBV14	ASSQFVGELF
NA	TRBJ1-4	TRBV28	ASSEGIPNEKLF
NA	TRBJ1-1	TRBV28	ASSLMAGANTEAF
TRBD2	TRBJ2-1	TRBV4-2	ASSQQMSGGAGEQF
NA	TRBJ1-6	TRBV10-1	ASSESLPAPLH
NA	TRBJ1-1	TRBV28	GSRSMNTEAF
NA	TRBJ2-2	TRBV19	ASSITMANTGELF
NA	TRBJ2-7	TRBV2	ASSESWAGNNYEQY
TRBD2	TRBJ2-3	TRBV27	ASSASGKVDTQY
NA	TRBJ2-1	TRBV4-2	ASRKVGSYNEQF
NA	TRBJ1-2	TRBV6-1	ASGPGINYGYT
TRBD1	TRBJ2-5	TRBV5-1	ASSFRAGGAETQY
NA	TRBJ1-1	TRBV19	ASSVLTGGRNTEAF
TRBD1	TRBJ2-5	TRBV5-4	ASSAGQGRETQY
TRBD1	TRBJ2-1	TRBV18	ASSPGQDNEQF
NA	TRBJ1-2	TRBV2	ASSEEQVENYGYT
TRBD1	TRBJ1-2	TRBV28	ASSQGQGSYRYT
TRBD2	TRBJ2-3	TRBV10-3	AILGTSADTQY
TRBD1	TRBJ1-1	TRBV5-1	ASSPTTGVGTEAF
NA	TRBJ1-6	TRBV7-9	ASSLGVDSPLH
TRBD1	TRBJ2-7	TRBV7-9	ASSLTGWPGEQY
NA	TRBJ1-2	TRBV7-9	ASSFEGNYGYT
NA	TRBJ1-4	TRBV15	ATSPALGEKLF
NA	TRBJ2-1	TRBV28	ASSFGQGSREQF
TRBD1	TRBJ2-5	TRBV18	ASSPLRDRVGETQY
NA	TRBJ1-2	TRBV28	ASRSPVSGGSGYT
NA	TRBJ1-2	TRBV28	ASSSHNYGYT
TRBD2	TRBJ2-3	TRBV2	ASRTSGGRIDTQY
TRBD2	TRBJ2-1	TRBV6-1	ASSEFTSGNKYNEQF
NA	TRBJ1-5	TRBV27	ASRPTGTYSNQPQH
NA	TRBJ2-7	TRBV18	ASSPQYEQY
NA	TRBJ1-2	TRBV28	ASSLGWGNYGYT
NA	TRBJ2-1	TRBV6-7	ASSSSDSSPNEQF
NA	TRBJ1-2	TRBV2	ASSGGRVRLYGYT
TRBD1	TRBJ2-7	TRBV7-2	ASSPGTVYEQY
TRBD1	TRBJ2-5	TRBV11-2	ASSSLSGTGGRETQY
NA	TRBJ1-2	TRBV7-9	ASSLGTGSRGYT
TRBD1	TRBJ2-7	TRBV25-1	ASSESGQGLHEQY
NA	TRBJ2-5	TRBV2	ASRLEETQY
TRBD1	TRBJ1-1	TRBV13	ASRTGGMNTEAF
NA	TRBJ2-7	TRBV15	ATSRGNRDEQY